This T cell receptor (beta chain) came from a study of blood T cells in healthy people across ages. Trimming removed 4 bases from V and 3 bases from J, with 7 bases in between. Germline V lookup: CDR1 SNHLY, CDR2 FYNNEI. There are 12 residues in the CDR3. A sample-barcoded 5' primer and a J-beta primer mix were used in a second PCR of roughly 7 to 11 cycles. One entry per CDR3 protein, called by TCRdb with MiXCR from the 5' RACE reads. The profile shows hundreds of thousands of distinct CDR3 sequences, about 30% of them singletons. In its sample, this clonotype was seen once. A much larger clone differs from this one at a single base, so this may be a read error.

The V and J genes are TRBV2 and TRBJ2-7, with D tentatively TRBD1 or TRBD2 (5 bases each). The TCR comes from a woman of 80 years or more in good health. Sequencing input: blood. CDR3 sequence: CASSGDLYEQYF. CDR3 nucleotide sequence: TGTGCCAGCAGTGGGGACCTCTACGAGCAGTACTTC.